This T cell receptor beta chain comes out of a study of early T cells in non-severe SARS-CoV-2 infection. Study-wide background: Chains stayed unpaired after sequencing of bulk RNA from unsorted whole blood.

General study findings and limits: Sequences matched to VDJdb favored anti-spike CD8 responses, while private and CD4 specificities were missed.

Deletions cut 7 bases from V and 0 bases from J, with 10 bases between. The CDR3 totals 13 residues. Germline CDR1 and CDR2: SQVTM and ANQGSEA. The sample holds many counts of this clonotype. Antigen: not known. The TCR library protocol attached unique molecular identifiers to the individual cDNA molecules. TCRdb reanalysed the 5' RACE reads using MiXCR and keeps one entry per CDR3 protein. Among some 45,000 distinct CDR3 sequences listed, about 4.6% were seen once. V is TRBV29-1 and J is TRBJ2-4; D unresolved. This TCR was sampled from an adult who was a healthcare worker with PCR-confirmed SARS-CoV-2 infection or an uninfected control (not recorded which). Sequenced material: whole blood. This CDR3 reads CSAAPLAKNIQYF. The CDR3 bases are TGCAGCGCAGCCCCCCTAGCCAAAAACATTCAGTACTTC.